This passage covers 16 T cell receptor beta chains from one sample sequenced in a study of human T cells and chemical hapten exposure. Time point defined: pre-sensitization, week 0. Documented treatment: therapeutic diphenylcyclopropenone sensitization with weekly scalp DPC. TCRdb passed the RACE reads through MiXCR, listing each CDR3 protein once. The data show about 98,000 distinct CDR3 sequences, 10% to 13% seen once. Source: whole blood, taken in connection with sensitization to the hapten diphenylcyclopropenone (DPC). These receptors all stem from a woman in her sixties with alopecia areata. Some clones in this sample may be carry-over from other donors' samples.

This clonotype was observed at least ten times. The chain couples TRBV7-2 to TRBJ2-7; D gene unclear. This CDR3 comprises 14 residues. Trimming cost V 6 bases and J 0 bases, with 12 bases left between them. The V gene's germline CDR1 is SGHTA and CDR2 FQGNSA. The DNA for the CDR3 is TGTGCCAGCAGTTCCCAATGGGACTCCTACGAGCAGTACTTC. Translating it yields CASSSQWDSYEQYF.

This clonotype was observed many times. CDR3 DNA: TGTGCCAGCATCCATATAGGGGAGGTAGGGACAGAGGATCAGCCCCAGCATTTT. It codes for CASIHIGEVGTEDQPQHF. The chain joins TRBV7-9 to TRBJ1-5, with 7 positions matching TRBD1. With 7 bases clipped from V and 5 bases from J, the junction kept 20 bases outside the gene matches. The germline V gene has CDR1 SEHNR and CDR2 FQNEAQ (reference sequence). The CDR3 covers 18 residues.

This clonotype was detected many times. This rearrangement joins TRBV7-2 to TRBJ2-7; no clear D. From germline, CDR1 is SGHTA and CDR2 FQGNSA. The CDR3 length is 15 residues. The germline V and J ends were trimmed by 1 base and 2 bases, with 12 bases remaining between them. CDR3 in amino acids: CASSLVIFGTYEQYF. DNA for the CDR3: TGTGCCAGCAGCTTAGTTATCTTCGGCACCTACGAGCAGTACTTC.

This clonotype was observed a handful of times. The chain has TRBV3-1 and TRBJ1-1; D is uncertain. CDR1 LGHDT and CDR2 YNNKEL come from the germline V gene (reference sequence). This CDR3 is built from 13 residues. The germline V and J ends were trimmed by 0 bases and 7 bases, with 9 bases remaining between them. CDR3 DNA: TGTGCCAGCAGCCAAGATCAATTCGGTGAAGCTTTCTTT. Its translation is CASSQDQFGEAFF.

This clonotype has ten or more counts. The rearrangement uses TRBV5-1 and TRBJ2-1; D is perhaps TRBD1 or TRBD2 (5 bases each). This CDR3 spans 14 amino acids. Trimming stripped 4 bases from V and 6 bases from J, with 14 bases between. CDR1 and CDR2 (germline): SGHRS, YFSETQ. The CDR3 here is CASSPGFQGNEQFF. CDR3 nucleotide sequence: TGCGCCAGCAGCCCGGGATTCCAGGGCAATGAGCAGTTCTTC.

The DNA for the CDR3 is TGTGCCAGCAGTTTAAGCCCCCGACAGGGAGTAACTGAAGCTTTCTTT. This gives the protein CASSLSPRQGVTEAFF. This chain connects TRBV27 to TRBJ1-1, with 7 positions matching TRBD1. This CDR3 region has 16 residues. Germline CDR1 reads MNHEY; CDR2 reads SMNVEV (reference sequence). V trimming: 2 bases; J trimming: 5 bases; junction bases outside the gene matches: 11.

A few counts support this clonotype. This chain uses TRBV7-3 with TRBJ1-1; D is ambiguous. Germline V gives CDR1 SGHTA, CDR2 FQGTGA. The CDR3 totals 13 residues. V was clipped by 3 bases and J by 11 bases, with 16 bases between them. CDR3 nucleotides: TGTGCCAGCAGCTTGACGACAAGTCAGAAGGCTTTCTTT. Amino acids: CASSLTTSQKAFF.

This clonotype was seen many times. The gene calls are TRBV6-5 and TRBJ2-5, with 8 bases lining up with TRBD2. The CDR3 extends over 15 amino acids. Per germline, CDR1 MNHEY and CDR2 SVGAGI. Trimming took 6 bases from V and 2 from J; bases not matched to a gene: 8. As DNA, the CDR3 is TGTGCCAGCAGCCCCCGGCGGGGGGTACAAGAGACCCAGTACTTC. Encoded protein: CASSPRRGVQETQYF.

This clonotype appeared a few times. The chain employs TRBV12-3 or TRBV12-4 and TRBJ1-1; D unresolved. CDR3 size: 14 residues. Trimming removed 3 bases at V and 0 bases at J, with 8 bases between. The DNA for the CDR3 is TGTGCCAGCAGTTTCGCCCGAATGAACACTGAAGCTTTCTTT. Its translation: CASSFARMNTEAFF.

This clonotype was seen a few times. V and J are TRBV10-2 and TRBJ1-5; no clear D gene. CDR1 and CDR2 from the germline V gene are WSHSY and SAAADI. Trimming left V 6 bases short and J 7 bases short, with 13 bases between. The CDR3 has 13 amino acids. The CDR3 DNA is TGCGCCAGCAGGGCCCAGGAGTCCCAGCCCCAGCATTTT. Translation gives CASRAQESQPQHF.

This clonotype occurred a few times. The J gene is TRBJ2-3, the V gene TRBV2, with a possible D match to TRBD1 (6 bases). The CDR3 runs to 16 residues. CDR1 is SNHLY and CDR2 is FYNNEI in the germline V gene. V dropped 3 bases and J dropped 1 base, with 14 bases sitting between them. CDR3 DNA sequence: TGTGCCAGCAGTGAGAGGCCTGCAGGGGGCACAGATACGCAGTATTTT. Protein: CASSERPAGGTDTQYF.

The chain links TRBV10-3 to TRBJ1-2; a weak D match, TRBD1 (5 bases). V lost 0 bases to trimming and J lost 8 bases, with 16 bases between them. Per germline, CDR1 ENHRY and CDR2 SYGVKD. This CDR3 is built from 15 residues. The CDR3 DNA reads as TGTGCCATCAGTGAGTCGGGGCCCCTTACGGAAGGCTACACCTTC. Translation: CAISESGPLTEGYTF.

This clonotype has at least ten counts. The CDR3 DNA follows: TGCGCCAGCAGCCCCGAGACAGGGGCTAGGACACCCCTCCACTTT. Its protein product is CASSPETGARTPLHF. The V call is TRBV5-1, the J call TRBJ1-6; TRBD1 aligns across 8 bases. The V gene's germline CDR1 is SGHRS and CDR2 YFSETQ. This CDR3 comprises 15 residues. Trimming cost V 4 bases and J 11 bases; bases outside gene matches: 11. Complete variable domain (other parts from reference TRBV5-1 and TRBJ1-6): KAGVTQTPRYLIKTRGQQVTLSCSPISGHRSVSWYQQTPGQGLQFLFEYFSETQRNKGNFPGRFSGRQFSNSRSEMNVSTLELGDSALYLCASSPETGARTPLHFGNGTRLTVT.

In this sample, this clonotype turned up many times. The chain has TRBV3-1 and TRBJ1-1; D not resolved. This CDR3 contains 13 residues. CDR1 and CDR2 (germline): LGHDT, YNNKEL (reference sequence). Trimming pared 5 bases from V and 2 bases from J, leaving 9 bases between. The CDR3 coding sequence is TGTGCCAGCAGCGATACACCAAACACTGAAGCTTTCTTT. Translated, it gives CASSDTPNTEAFF.

This clonotype showed up just a few times. J is TRBJ1-2 and V is TRBV20-1, with D possibly matching TRBD1 (5 bases). In germline, CDR1 is DFQATT, CDR2 SNEGSKA (reference sequence). V lost 2 bases to trimming and J lost 4 bases, with 8 bases between them. This CDR3 region has 12 residues. CDR3 region: CSARWGGYGYTF. The CDR3, as DNA: TGCAGTGCTAGATGGGGGGGCTATGGCTACACCTTC.

This clonotype was counted only a few times. This rearrangement joins TRBV7-6 to TRBJ2-5; D is undetermined. The ends were cut back, 3 bases at V and 2 bases at J, with 22 bases in the middle. Germline values: CDR1 SGHVS, CDR2 FNYEAQ. The CDR3 is made up of 18 amino acids. The CDR3 DNA reads as TGTGCCAGCAGCTTTTCCCCATTTTTAGCCGACATTCAAGAGACCCAGTACTTC. The encoded protein is CASSFSPFLADIQETQYF.